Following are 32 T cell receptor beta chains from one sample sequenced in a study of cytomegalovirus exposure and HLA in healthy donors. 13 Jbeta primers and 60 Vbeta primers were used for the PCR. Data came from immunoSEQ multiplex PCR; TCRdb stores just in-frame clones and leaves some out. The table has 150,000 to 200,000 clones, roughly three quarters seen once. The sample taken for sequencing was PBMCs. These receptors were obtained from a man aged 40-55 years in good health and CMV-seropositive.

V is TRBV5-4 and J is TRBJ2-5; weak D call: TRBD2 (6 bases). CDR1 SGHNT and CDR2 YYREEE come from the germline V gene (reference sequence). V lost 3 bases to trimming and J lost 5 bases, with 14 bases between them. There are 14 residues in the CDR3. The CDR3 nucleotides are TGTGCCAGCAGCTCGACTAGAGGGGAGGAGACCCAGTACTTC. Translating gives CASSSTRGEETQYF. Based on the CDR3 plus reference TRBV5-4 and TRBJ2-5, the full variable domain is ETGVTQSPTHLIKTRGQQVTLRCSSQSGHNTVSWYQQALGQGPQFIFQYYREEENGRGNFPPRFSGLQFPNYSSELNVNALELDDSALYLCASSSTRGEETQYFGPGTRLLVL.

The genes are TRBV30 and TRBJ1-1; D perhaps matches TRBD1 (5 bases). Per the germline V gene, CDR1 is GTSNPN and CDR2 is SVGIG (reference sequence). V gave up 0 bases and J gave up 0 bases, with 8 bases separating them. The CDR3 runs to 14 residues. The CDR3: CAWSVDSLNTEAFF. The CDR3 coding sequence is TGTGCCTGGAGTGTAGACAGCCTGAACACTGAAGCTTTCTTT. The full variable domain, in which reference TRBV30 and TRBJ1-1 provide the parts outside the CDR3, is SQTIHQWPATLVQPVGSPLSLECTVEGTSNPNLYWYRQAAGRGLQLLFYSVGIGQISSEVPQNLSASRPQDRQFILSSKKLLLSDSGFYLCAWSVDSLNTEAFFGQGTRLTVV.

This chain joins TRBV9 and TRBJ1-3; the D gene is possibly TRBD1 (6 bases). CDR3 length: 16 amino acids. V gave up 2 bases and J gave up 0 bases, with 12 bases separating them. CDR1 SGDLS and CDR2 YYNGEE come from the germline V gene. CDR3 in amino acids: CASSVSGQISGNTIYF. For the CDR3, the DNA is TGTGCCAGCAGCGTCAGTGGACAGATCTCTGGAAACACCATATATTTT.

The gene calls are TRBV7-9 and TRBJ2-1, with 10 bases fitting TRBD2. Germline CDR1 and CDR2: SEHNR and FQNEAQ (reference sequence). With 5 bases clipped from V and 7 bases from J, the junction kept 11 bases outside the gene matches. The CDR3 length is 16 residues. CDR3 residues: CASSPRLAGAENEQFF. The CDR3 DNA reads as TGTGCCAGCAGCCCGAGACTAGCGGGCGCGGAGAATGAGCAGTTCTTC.

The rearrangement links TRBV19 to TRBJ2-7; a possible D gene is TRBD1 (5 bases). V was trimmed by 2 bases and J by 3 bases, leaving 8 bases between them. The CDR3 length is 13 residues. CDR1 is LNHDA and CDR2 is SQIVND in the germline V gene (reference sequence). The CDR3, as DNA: TGTGCCAGTAGTATAAGGCAGGGCTACGAGCAGTACTTC. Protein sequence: CASSIRQGYEQYF. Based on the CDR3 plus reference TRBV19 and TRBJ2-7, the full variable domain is DGGITQSPKYLFRKEGQNVTLSCEQNLNHDAMYWYRQDPGQGLRLIYYSQIVNDFQKGDIAEGYSVSREKKESFPLTVTSAQKNPTAFYLCASSIRQGYEQYFGPGTRLTVT.

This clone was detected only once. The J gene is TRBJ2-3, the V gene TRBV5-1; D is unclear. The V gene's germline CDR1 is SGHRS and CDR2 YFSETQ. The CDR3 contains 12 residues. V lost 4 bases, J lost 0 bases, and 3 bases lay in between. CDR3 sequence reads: CASSTSTDTQYF. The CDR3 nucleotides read TGCGCCAGCAGCACTAGCACAGATACGCAGTATTTT.

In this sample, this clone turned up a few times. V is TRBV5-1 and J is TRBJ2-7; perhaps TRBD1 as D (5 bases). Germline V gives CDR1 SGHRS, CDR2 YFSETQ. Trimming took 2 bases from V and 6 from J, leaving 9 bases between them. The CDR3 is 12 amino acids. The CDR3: CASSLGVGEQYF. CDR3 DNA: TGCGCCAGCAGCTTAGGGGTTGGCGAGCAGTACTTC.

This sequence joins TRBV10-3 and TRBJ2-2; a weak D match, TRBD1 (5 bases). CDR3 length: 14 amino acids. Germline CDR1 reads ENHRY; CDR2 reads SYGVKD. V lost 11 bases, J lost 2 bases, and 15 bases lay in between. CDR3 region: CAVSPGQNTGELFF. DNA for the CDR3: TGTGCCGTCTCCCCAGGACAAAACACCGGGGAGCTGTTTTTT.

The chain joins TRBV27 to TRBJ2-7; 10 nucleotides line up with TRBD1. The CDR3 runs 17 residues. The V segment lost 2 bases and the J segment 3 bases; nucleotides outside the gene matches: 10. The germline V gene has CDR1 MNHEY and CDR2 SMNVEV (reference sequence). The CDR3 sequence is CASSLLRDRGSGYEQYF. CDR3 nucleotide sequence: TGTGCCAGCAGTTTACTCCGGGACAGGGGATCAGGCTACGAGCAGTACTTC.

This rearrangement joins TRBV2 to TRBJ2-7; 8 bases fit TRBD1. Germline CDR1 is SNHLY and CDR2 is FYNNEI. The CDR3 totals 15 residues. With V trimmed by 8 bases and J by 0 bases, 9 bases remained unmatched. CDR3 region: CASGTGPGSSYEQYF. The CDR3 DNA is TGTGCCAGCGGGACAGGCCCCGGTAGCTCCTACGAGCAGTACTTC.

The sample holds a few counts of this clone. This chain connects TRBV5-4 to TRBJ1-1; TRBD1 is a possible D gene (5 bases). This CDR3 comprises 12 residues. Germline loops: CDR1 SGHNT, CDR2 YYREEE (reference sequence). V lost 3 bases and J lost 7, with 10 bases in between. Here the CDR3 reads CASSSTGLEAFF. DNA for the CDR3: TGTGCCAGCAGCTCGACGGGACTTGAAGCTTTCTTT.

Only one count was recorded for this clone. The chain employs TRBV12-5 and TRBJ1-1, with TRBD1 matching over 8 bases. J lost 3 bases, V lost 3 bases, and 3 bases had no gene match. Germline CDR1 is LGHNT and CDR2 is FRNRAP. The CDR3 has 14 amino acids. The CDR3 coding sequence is TGTGCTAGTGGTTTACAGGGGGAGGACACTGAAGCTTTCTTT. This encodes CASGLQGEDTEAFF.

The CDR3 loop reads CASSQTGDTGELFF. The DNA of the CDR3 is TGTGCCAGCAGCCAGACAGGGGACACCGGGGAGCTGTTTTTT. The chain couples TRBV4-2 to TRBJ2-2; TRBD1 matches 8 bases. This CDR3 is 14 amino acids long. Germline V lookup: CDR1 LGHNA, CDR2 YNFKEQ. Unmatched junction bases numbered 0, after V lost 3 bases and J lost 3 bases.

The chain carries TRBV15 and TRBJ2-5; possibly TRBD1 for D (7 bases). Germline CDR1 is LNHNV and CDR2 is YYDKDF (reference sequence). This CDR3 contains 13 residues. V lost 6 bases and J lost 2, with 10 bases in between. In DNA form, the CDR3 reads TGTGCCACCAGGGCGGGACAGCAAGAGACCCAGTACTTC. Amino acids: CATRAGQQETQYF.

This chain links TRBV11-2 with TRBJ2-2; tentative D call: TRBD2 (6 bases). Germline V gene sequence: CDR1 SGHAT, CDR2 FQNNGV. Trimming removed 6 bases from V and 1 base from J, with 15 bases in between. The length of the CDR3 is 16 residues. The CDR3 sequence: CASSPAGNWNTGELFF. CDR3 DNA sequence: TGTGCCAGCAGTCCCGCGGGGAATTGGAACACCGGGGAGCTGTTTTTT.

The chain's CDR3 is CASSLDSQGGQPQHF. As DNA, the CDR3 is TGTGCCAGCAGTCTGGACTCCCAAGGGGGTCAGCCCCAGCATTTT. The chain combines TRBV2 with TRBJ1-5; the D gene is possibly TRBD1 (6 bases). The CDR3 runs 15 residues. Germline V CDR1 and CDR2: SNHLY, FYNNEI. V lost 5 bases and J 6 bases, leaving 17 bases between the germline ends.

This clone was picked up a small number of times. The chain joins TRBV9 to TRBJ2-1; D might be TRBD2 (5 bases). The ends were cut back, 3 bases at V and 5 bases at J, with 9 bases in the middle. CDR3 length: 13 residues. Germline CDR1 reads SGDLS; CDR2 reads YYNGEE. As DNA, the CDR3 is TGTGCCAGCAGCGAGGGAGACCACAATGAGCAGTTCTTC. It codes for CASSEGDHNEQFF. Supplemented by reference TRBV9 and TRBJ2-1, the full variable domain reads DSGVTQTPKHLITATGQRVTLRCSPRSGDLSVYWYQQSLDQGLQFLIQYYNGEERAKGNILERFSAQQFPDLHSELNLSSLELGDSALYFCASSEGDHNEQFFGPGTRLTVL.

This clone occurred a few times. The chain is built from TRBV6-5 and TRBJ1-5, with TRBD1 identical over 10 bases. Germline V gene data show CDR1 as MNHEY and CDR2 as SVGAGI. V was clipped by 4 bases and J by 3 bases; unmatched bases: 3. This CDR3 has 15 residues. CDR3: CASSFGQGVNQPQHF. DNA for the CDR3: TGTGCCAGCAGTTTTGGACAGGGGGTCAATCAGCCCCAGCATTTT.

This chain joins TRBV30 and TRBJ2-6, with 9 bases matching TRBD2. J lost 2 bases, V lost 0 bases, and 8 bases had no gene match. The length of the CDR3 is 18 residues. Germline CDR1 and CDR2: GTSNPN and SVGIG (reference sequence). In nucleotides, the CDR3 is TGTGCCTGGAGTGTACTGGCGGGGGGGCATACTGGGGCCAACGTCCTGACTTTC. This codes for CAWSVLAGGHTGANVLTF.

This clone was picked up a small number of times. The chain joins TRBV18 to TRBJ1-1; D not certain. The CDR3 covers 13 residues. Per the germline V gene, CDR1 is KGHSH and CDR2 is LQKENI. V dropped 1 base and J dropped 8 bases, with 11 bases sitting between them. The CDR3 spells CASSPRAHGEAFF. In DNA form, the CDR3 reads TGTGCCAGCTCACCACGGGCACACGGAGAAGCTTTCTTT.

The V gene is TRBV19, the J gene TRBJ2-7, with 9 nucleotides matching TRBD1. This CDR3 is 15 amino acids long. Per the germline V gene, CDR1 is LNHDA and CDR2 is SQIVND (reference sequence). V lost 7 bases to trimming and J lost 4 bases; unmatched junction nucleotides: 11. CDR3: CASMRAGQGKYEQYF. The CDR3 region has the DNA TGTGCCAGTATGCGTGCTGGACAGGGGAAATACGAGCAGTACTTC.

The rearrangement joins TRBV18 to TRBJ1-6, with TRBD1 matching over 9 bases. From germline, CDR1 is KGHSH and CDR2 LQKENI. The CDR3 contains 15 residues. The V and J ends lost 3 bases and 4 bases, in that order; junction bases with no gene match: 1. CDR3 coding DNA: TGTGCCAGCTCACCTGGACAGGGGTATAATTCACCCCTCCACTTT. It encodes CASSPGQGYNSPLHF.

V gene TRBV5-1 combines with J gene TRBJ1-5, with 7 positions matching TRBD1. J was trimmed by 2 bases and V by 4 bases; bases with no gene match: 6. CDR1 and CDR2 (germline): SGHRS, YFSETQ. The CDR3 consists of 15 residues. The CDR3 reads CASSLQGGGNQPQHF. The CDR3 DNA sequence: TGCGCCAGCAGCCTTCAGGGGGGAGGCAATCAGCCCCAGCATTTT.

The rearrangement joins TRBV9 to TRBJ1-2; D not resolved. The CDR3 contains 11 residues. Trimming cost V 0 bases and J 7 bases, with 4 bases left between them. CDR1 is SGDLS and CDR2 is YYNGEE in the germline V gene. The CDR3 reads CASSVASGYTF. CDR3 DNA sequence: TGTGCCAGCAGCGTAGCTTCTGGCTACACCTTC.

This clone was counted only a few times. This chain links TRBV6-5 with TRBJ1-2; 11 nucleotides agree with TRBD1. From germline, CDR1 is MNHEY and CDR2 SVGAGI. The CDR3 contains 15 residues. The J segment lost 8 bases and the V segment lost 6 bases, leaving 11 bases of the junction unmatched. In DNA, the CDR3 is TGTGCCAGCAGCTACGGGGGACAGGGGGGAACGGGCTACACCTTC. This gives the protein CASSYGGQGGTGYTF.

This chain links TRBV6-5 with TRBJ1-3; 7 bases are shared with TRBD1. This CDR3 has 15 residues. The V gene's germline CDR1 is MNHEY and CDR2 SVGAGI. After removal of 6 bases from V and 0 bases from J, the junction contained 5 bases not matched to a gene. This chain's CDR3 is CASRPGQHSGNTIYF. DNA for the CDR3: TGTGCCAGCAGGCCGGGACAGCACTCTGGAAACACCATATATTTT.

CDR3 region: CASSVAWRDAREAFF. CDR3 coding DNA: TGTGCCAGCAGCGTAGCCTGGCGGGACGCTCGGGAAGCTTTCTTT. The chain uses TRBV9 and TRBJ1-1, with D perhaps TRBD1 (5 bases). In germline, CDR1 is SGDLS, CDR2 YYNGEE. Trimming shortened V by 0 bases and J by 8 bases, and 17 bases separated the two germline ends. The CDR3 sequence is 15 residues long. The entire variable domain, with the rest obtained from reference TRBV9 and TRBJ1-1, is as follows: DSGVTQTPKHLITATGQRVTLRCSPRSGDLSVYWYQQSLDQGLQFLIQYYNGEERAKGNILERFSAQQFPDLHSELNLSSLELGDSALYFCASSVAWRDAREAFFGQGTRLTVV.

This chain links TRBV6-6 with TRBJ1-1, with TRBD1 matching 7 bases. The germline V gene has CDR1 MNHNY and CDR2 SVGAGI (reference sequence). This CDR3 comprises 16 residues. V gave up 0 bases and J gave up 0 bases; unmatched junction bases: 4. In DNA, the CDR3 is TGTGCCAGCAGTTACTCGACAGGGAAGATGAACACTGAAGCTTTCTTT. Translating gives CASSYSTGKMNTEAFF.

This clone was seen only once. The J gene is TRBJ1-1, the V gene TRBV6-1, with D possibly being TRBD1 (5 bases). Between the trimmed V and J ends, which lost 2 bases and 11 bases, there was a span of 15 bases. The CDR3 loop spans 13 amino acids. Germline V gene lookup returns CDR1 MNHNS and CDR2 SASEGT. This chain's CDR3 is CASSERWAGQAFF. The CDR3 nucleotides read TGTGCCAGCAGTGAAAGATGGGCAGGGCAGGCTTTCTTT.

The CDR3 coding sequence is TGTGCCAGCAGCTCTTATACTAGCGGCCTCACAGATACGCAGTATTTT. Translating gives CASSSYTSGLTDTQYF. This chain joins TRBV5-4 and TRBJ2-3; 8 nucleotides agree with TRBD2. J was trimmed by 2 bases and V by 3 bases; bases with no gene match: 8. Germline V gene sequence: CDR1 SGHNT, CDR2 YYREEE (reference sequence). The CDR3 is 16 residues long.

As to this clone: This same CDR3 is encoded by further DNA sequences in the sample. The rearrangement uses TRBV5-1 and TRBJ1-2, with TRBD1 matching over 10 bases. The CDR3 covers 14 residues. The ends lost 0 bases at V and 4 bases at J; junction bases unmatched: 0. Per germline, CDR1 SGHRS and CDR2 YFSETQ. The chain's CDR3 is CASSLGQGAYGYTF. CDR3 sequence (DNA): TGCGCCAGCAGCTTGGGACAGGGGGCCTATGGCTACACCTTC.

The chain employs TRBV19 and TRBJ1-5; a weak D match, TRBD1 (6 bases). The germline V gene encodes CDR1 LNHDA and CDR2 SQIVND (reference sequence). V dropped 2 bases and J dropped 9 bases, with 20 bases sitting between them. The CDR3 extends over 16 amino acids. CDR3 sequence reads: CASSIPRQDSRGPQHF. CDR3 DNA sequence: TGTGCCAGTAGTATACCGCGACAGGACTCAAGGGGGCCCCAGCATTTT.